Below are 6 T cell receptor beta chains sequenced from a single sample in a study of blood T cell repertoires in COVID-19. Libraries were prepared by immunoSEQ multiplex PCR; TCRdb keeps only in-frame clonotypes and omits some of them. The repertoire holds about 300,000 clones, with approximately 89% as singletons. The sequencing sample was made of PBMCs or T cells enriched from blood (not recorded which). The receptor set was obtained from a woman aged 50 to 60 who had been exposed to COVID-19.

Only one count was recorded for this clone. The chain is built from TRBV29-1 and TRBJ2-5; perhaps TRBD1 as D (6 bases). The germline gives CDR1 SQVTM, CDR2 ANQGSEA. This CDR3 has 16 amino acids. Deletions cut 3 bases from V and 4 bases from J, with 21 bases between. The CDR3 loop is CSVDDDQDSQLETQYF. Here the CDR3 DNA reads TGCAGCGTTGATGATGACCAGGACAGTCAGTTAGAGACCCAGTACTTC.

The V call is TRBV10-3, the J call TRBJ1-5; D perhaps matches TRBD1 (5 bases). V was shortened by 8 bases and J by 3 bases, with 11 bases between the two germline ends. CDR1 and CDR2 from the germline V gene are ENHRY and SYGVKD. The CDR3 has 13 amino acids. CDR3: CAIEAGPNQPQHF. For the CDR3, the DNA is TGTGCCATCGAGGCAGGGCCCAATCAGCCCCAGCATTTT.

CDR3 amino acids: CASRLDRVSSYEQYF. As DNA, the CDR3 is TGTGCCAGCAGGCTTGACAGGGTTAGCTCCTACGAGCAGTACTTC. V and J are TRBV2 and TRBJ2-7; 7 bases map to TRBD1. J lost 0 bases, V lost 6 bases, and 8 bases had no gene match. CDR1 is SNHLY, CDR2 FYNNEI, per germline. This CDR3 has 15 amino acids.

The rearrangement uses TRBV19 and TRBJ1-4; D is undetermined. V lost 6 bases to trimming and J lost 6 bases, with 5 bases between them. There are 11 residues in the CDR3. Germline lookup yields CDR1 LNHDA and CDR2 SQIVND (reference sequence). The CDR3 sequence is CASSGYEKLFF. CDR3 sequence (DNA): TGTGCCAGTAGCGGTTATGAAAAACTGTTTTTT.

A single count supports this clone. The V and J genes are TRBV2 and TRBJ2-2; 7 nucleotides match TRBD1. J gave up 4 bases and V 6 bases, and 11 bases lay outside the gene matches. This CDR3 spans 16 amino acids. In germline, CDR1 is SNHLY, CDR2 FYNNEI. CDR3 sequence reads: CASRSDPGQFTGELFF. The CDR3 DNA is TGTGCCAGCAGGTCGGATCCGGGACAGTTCACCGGGGAGCTGTTTTTT.

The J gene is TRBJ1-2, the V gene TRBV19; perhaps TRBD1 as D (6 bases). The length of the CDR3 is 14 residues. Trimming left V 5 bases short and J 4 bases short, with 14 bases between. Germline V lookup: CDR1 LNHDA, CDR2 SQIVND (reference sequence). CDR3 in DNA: TGTGCCAGTAGTCTCAAGACAGGTCCCTATGGCTACACCTTC. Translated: CASSLKTGPYGYTF. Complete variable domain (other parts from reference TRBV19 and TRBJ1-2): DGGITQSPKYLFRKEGQNVTLSCEQNLNHDAMYWYRQDPGQGLRLIYYSQIVNDFQKGDIAEGYSVSREKKESFPLTVTSAQKNPTAFYLCASSLKTGPYGYTFGSGTRLTVV.